This T cell receptor beta chain appears in the sequencing data of a study of cytomegalovirus exposure and HLA in healthy donors. In the PCR, 60 Vbeta and 13 Jbeta primers were used. Data came from immunoSEQ multiplex PCR; TCRdb stores just in-frame clones and leaves some out. Here the sample spans roughly 120,000 clones, less than 80% being singletons. Overall study findings and caveats: DRB1 showed the most TCR associations and HLA-C the fewest in a later analysis, as rates varied by HLA locus. In presence/absence analyses, roughly uniform sequencing depth across donors was assumed.

In nominal health when sampled, donors likely had unrecorded immune exposures nonetheless. The CDR3 is 15 amino acids. Germline V gene lookup returns CDR1 SGDLS and CDR2 YYNGEE. V was trimmed by 0 bases and J by 0 bases, leaving 8 bases between them. A word on this clone: Its matching antigen is unknown.

The source of this sequence is a middle-aged man in good health and CMV-seropositive. J is TRBJ2-3 and V is TRBV9, with D possibly TRBD1 on 6 matching bases. Material for sequencing was PBMCs. CDR3 amino acids: CASSVEDSSTDTQYF. CDR3 sequence (DNA): TGTGCCAGCAGCGTAGAGGACAGTAGCACAGATACGCAGTATTTT.